This T cell receptor beta chain emerged from a study of read filtering for tumor transcriptome and immune sequencing. This clonotype has a count of ten or more. Its antigen is still unknown. Per germline, CDR1 WSHSY and CDR2 SAAADI. Trimming shortened V by 8 bases and J by 5 bases, and 18 bases separated the two germline ends. The CDR3 is made up of 14 amino acids. The study's findings and limits: This fraction held mixed bone marrow immune cells after CD138-negative sorting.

This library used roughly 0.4 ug RNA and molecular barcoded adaptors spanning alpha/delta and beta/gamma chains. Each CDR3 protein is one row after TCRdb ran MiXCR on the reads. The sample contains roughly 130,000 distinct CDR3 sequences, 10% to 15% of which appear only once. Sample: a population of CD138-negative cells sorted from bone marrow. The source is a donor aged 40 or older with multiple myeloma. J is TRBJ1-1 and V is TRBV10-2, with a weak D call TRBD1 (5 bases). As DNA, the CDR3 is TGCGCCAGCCGAGGACAAGGGGAGGGGACTGAAGCTTTCTTT. Translation gives CASRGQGEGTEAFF.